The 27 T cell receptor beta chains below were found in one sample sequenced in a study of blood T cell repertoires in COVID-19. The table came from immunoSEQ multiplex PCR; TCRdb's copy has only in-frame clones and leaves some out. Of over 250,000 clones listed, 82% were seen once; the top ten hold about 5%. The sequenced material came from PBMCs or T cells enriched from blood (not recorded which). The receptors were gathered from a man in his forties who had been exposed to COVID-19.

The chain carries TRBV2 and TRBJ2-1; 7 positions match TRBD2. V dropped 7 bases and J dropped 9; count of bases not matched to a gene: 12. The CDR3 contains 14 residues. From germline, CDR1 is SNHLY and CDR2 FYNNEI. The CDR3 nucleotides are TGTGCCAGCATCCGGGACTATGGTTTGGGTGAGCAGTTCTTC. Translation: CASIRDYGLGEQFF.

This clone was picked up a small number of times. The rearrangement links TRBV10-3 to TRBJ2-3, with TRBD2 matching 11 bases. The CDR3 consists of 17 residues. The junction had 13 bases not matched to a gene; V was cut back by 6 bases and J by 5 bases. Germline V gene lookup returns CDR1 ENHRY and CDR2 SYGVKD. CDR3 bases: TGTGCCATCAGCATGAGACCAGGGACTAGCGGAGGAGATACGCAGTATTTT. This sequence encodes CAISMRPGTSGGDTQYF.

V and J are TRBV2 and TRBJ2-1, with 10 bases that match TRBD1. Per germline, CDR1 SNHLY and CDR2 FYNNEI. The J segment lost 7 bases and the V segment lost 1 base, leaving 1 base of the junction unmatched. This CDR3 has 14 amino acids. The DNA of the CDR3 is TGTGCCAGCAGTGAAGGGACAGGGGGTAATGAGCAGTTCTTC. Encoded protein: CASSEGTGGNEQFF.

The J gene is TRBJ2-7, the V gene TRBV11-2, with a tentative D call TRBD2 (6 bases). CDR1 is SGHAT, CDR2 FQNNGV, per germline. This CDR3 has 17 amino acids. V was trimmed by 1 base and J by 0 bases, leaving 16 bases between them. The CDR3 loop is CASSLVGTSTASYEQYF. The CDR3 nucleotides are TGTGCCAGCAGCTTAGTGGGGACTTCCACTGCCTCCTACGAGCAGTACTTC.

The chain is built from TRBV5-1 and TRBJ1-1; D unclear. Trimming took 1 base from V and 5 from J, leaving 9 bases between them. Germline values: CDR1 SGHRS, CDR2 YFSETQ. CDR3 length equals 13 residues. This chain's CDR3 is CASSLRAGTEAFF. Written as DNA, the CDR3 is TGCGCCAGCAGCTTGCGAGCGGGGACTGAAGCTTTCTTT.

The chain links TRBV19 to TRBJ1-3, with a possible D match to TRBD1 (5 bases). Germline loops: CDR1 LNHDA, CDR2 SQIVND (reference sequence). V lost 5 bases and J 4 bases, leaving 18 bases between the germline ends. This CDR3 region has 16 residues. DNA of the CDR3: TGTGCCAGTAGTTTCAATGGGGCGGACGCCGGAAACACCATATATTTT. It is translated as CASSFNGADAGNTIYF. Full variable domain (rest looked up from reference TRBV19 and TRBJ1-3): DGGITQSPKYLFRKEGQNVTLSCEQNLNHDAMYWYRQDPGQGLRLIYYSQIVNDFQKGDIAEGYSVSREKKESFPLTVTSAQKNPTAFYLCASSFNGADAGNTIYFGEGSWLTVV.

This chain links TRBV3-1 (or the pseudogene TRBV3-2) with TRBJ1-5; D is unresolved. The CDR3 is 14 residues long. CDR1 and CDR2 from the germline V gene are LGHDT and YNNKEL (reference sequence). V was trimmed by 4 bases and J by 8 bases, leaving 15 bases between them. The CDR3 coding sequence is TGTGCCAGCAGCCCAACCGGACGGGGTGAGCCCCAGCATTTT. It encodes CASSPTGRGEPQHF.

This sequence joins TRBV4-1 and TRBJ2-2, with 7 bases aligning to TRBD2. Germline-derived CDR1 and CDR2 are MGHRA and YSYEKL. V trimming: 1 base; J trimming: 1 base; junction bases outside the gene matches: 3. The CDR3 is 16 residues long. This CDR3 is CASSQVASGNTGELFF. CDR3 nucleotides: TGCGCCAGCAGCCAAGTAGCTAGCGGGAACACCGGGGAGCTGTTTTTT.

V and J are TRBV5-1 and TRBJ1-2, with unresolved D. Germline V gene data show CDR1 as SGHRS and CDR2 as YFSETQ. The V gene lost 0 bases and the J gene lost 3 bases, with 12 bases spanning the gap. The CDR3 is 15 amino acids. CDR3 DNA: TGCGCCAGCAGCTTGGGGCAGGTTGCCGACTATGGCTACACCTTC. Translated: CASSLGQVADYGYTF.

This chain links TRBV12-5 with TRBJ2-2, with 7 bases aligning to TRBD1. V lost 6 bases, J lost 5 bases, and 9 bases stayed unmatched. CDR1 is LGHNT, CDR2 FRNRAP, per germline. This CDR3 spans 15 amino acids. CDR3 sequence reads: CASGLGQDHTGELFF. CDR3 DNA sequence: TGTGCTAGTGGCCTCGGACAGGACCATACCGGGGAGCTGTTTTTT.

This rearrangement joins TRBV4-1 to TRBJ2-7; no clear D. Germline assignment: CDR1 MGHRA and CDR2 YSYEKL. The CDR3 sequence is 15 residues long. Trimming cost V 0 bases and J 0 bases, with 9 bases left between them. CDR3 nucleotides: TGCGCCAGCAGCCAAGATCTAGAGGACTCCTACGAGCAGTACTTC. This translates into CASSQDLEDSYEQYF.

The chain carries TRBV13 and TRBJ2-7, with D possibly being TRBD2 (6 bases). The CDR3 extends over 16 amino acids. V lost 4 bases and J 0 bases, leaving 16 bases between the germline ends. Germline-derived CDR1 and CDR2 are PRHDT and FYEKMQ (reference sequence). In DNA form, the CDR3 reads TGTGCCAGCAGCTCGCCAGCTAGCGTTAGCTCCTACGAGCAGTACTTC. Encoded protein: CASSSPASVSSYEQYF.

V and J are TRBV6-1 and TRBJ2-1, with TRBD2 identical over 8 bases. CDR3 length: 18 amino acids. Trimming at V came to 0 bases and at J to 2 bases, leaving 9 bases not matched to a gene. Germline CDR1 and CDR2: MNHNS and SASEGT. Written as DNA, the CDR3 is TGTGCCAGCAGTGAAGCCGCCTGGTATAGCGGGACCTACAATGAGCAGTTCTTC. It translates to CASSEAAWYSGTYNEQFF.

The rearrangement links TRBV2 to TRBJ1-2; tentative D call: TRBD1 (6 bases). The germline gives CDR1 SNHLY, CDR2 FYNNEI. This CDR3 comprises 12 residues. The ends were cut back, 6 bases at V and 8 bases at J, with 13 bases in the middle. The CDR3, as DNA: TGTGCCAGCAGCACAGGGTTGCGAGGCTACACCTTC. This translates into CASSTGLRGYTF.

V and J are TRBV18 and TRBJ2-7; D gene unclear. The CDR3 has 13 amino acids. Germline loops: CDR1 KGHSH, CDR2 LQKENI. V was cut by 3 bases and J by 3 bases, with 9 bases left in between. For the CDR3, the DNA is TGTGCCAGCTCACCGGTTAGGAGCTACGAGCAGTACTTC. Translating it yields CASSPVRSYEQYF.

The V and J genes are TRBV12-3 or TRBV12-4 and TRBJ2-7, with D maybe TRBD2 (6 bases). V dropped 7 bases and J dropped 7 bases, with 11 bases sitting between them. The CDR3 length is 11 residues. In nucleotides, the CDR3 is TGTGCCAGCACCAAAGGGAGGGAGCAGTACTTC. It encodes CASTKGREQYF.

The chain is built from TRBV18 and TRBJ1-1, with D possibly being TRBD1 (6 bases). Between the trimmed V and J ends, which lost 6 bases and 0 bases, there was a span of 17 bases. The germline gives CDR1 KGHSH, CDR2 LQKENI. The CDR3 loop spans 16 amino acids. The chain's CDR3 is CASSPLTGHLNTEAFF. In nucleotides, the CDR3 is TGTGCCAGCTCGCCCTTGACGGGACACTTGAACACTGAAGCTTTCTTT.

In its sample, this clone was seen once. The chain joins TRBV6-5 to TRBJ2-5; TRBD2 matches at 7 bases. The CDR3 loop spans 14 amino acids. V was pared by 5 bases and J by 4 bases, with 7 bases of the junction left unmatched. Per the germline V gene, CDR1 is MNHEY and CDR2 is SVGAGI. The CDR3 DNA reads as TGTGCCAGCAGTCGGCGGGAGCCGTCAGAGACCCAGTACTTC. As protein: CASSRREPSETQYF.

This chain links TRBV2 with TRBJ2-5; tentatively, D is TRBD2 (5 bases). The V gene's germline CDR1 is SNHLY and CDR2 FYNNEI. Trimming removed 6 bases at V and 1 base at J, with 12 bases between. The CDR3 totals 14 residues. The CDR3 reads CASSGYGIQETQYF. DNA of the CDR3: TGTGCCAGCAGCGGGTACGGGATCCAAGAGACCCAGTACTTC.

Here the CDR3 DNA reads TGTGCCAGCAGCCCCAGTTATAATCGAGGTGAGCAGTTCTTC. This translates into CASSPSYNRGEQFF. The J gene is TRBJ2-1, the V gene TRBV9; D is unresolved. CDR1 SGDLS and CDR2 YYNGEE come from the germline V gene. V was pared by 4 bases and J by 9 bases, with 17 bases between. The CDR3 is 14 residues long.

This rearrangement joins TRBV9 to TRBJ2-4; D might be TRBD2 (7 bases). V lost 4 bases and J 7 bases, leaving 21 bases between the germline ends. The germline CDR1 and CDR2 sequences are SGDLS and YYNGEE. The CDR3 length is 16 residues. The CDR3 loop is CASSLQGGSRGNIQYF. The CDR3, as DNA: TGTGCCAGCAGCCTACAGGGCGGGAGCAGGGGTAACATTCAGTACTTC. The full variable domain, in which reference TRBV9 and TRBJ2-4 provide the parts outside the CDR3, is DSGVTQTPKHLITATGQRVTLRCSPRSGDLSVYWYQQSLDQGLQFLIQYYNGEERAKGNILERFSAQQFPDLHSELNLSSLELGDSALYFCASSLQGGSRGNIQYFGAGTRLSVL.

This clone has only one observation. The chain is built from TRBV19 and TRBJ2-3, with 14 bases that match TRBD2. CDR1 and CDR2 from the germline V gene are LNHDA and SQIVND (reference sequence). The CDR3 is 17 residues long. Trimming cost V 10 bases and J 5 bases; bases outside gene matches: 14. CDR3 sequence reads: CATIRVGLAGGGDTQYF. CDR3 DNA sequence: TGTGCCACCATACGAGTCGGACTAGCGGGAGGTGGAGATACGCAGTATTTT.

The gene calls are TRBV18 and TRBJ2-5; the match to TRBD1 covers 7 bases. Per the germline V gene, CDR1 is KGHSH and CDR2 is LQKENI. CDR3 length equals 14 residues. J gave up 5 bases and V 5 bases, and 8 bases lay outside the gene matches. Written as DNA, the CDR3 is TGTGCCAGCTCAGGACAGGCGTCGGGGGAGACCCAGTACTTC. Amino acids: CASSGQASGETQYF.

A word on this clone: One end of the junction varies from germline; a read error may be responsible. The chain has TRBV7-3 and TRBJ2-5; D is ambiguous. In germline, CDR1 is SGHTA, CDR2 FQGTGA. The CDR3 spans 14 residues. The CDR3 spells CASSITGAQETQYF. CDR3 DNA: TGTGCCAGCAGCATAACCGGAGCCCAAGAGACCCAGTACTTC.

The CDR3: CASSGSIIIGTDTQYF. CDR3 nucleotide sequence: TGCGCCAGTAGCGGGAGTATTATCATAGGCACAGATACGCAGTATTTT. This chain joins TRBV5-1 and TRBJ2-3; TRBD2 aligns across 9 bases. CDR3 length: 16 amino acids. Germline lookup yields CDR1 SGHRS and CDR2 YFSETQ. Losses at the gene ends were 8 bases for V and 1 base for J; bases not matched to a gene: 11.

DNA for the CDR3: TGCAGCGTCACCGGGACTGTGCACAATGAGCAGTTCTTC. This gives the protein CSVTGTVHNEQFF. V and J are TRBV29-1 and TRBJ2-1; TRBD2 might be the D (6 bases). This CDR3 has 13 residues. The germline gives CDR1 SQVTM, CDR2 ANQGSEA. Trimming took off 6 bases at V and 5 bases at J, with 14 bases between the two ends.

CDR3 loop: CASSSLTGERNTEAFF. DNA for the CDR3: TGTGCCAGCAGCTCCCTGACAGGGGAAAGGAACACTGAAGCTTTCTTT. The chain has TRBV5-6 and TRBJ1-1, with 8 bases aligning to TRBD1. The CDR3 consists of 16 residues. J was trimmed by 1 base and V by 3 bases; bases with no gene match: 8. CDR1 is SGHDT and CDR2 is YYEEEE in the germline V gene.